What follows is one T cell receptor beta chain and its context. This entry comes from a study of CXCR3-negative and CXCR3-positive naive CD8 T cells. Germline lookup yields CDR1 SQVTM and CDR2 ANQGSEA. This CDR3 is 12 amino acids long. 5' RACE that incorporated UMI labels was used to prepare the TRB cDNA libraries. TCRdb reprocessed the 5' RACE reads and keeps a single row for each CDR3 protein, giving no DNA. This listing includes approximately 9,100 distinct CDR3 sequences. The chain has TRBV29-1 and TRBJ2-3. The specimen sequenced was naive CXCR3- CD8+ T cells from blood. Described subset: CD45RO-CCR7+CD27+CD95- naive CD8+ T cells lacking CXCR3 (TNR3-). This clonotype was sampled from a human donor in good health. Some clones in this sample may be carry-over from other donors' samples. The CDR3: CSATTEWDTQYF.